Presented here are 4 T cell receptor beta chains from one specimen sequenced in a study of vaccination and CD4 T cells after COVID-19. Which antigens these TCRs recognize remains unknown. Noted treatment: approximately nine-day PBMC culture with coronavirus spike peptide pools or control peptides (ViraFEST assay). According to the study, CD4+ T cells from the unexposed donor were gathered ahead of the COVID-19 pandemic (2011-2018). The Oncomine TCR Beta short-read assay was applied to DNA of cultured CD4+ T cells. MiXCR, run by TCRdb on the PCR reads, gives a single entry per CDR3 protein. The data hold 8,000 to 9,500 distinct CDR3 sequences, with just under 40% observed a single time. Sequenced material: CD4+ T cells from blood, cultured in vitro. The receptors were sampled from a human donor in good health.

The rearrangement uses TRBV7-9 and TRBJ2-1; 13 positions match TRBD2. Germline V gives CDR1 SEHNR, CDR2 FQNEAQ (reference sequence). V gave up 3 bases and J gave up 5 bases; unmatched junction bases: 4. The CDR3 sequence is 16 residues long. CDR3 loop: CASSFGTSGADNEQFF. CDR3 sequence (DNA): TGTGCCAGCAGCTTTGGGACTAGCGGGGCCGACAATGAGCAGTTCTTC. The full variable domain, completed using reference TRBV7-9 and TRBJ2-1, is DTGVSQNPRHKITKRGQNVTFRCDPISEHNRLYWYRQTLGQGPEFLTYFQNEAQLEKSRLLSDRFSAERPKGSFSTLEIQRTEQGDSAMYLCASSFGTSGADNEQFFGPGTRLTVL.

The chain employs TRBV3-1 and TRBJ2-7; D unresolved. Per the germline V gene, CDR1 is LGHDT and CDR2 is YNNKEL (reference sequence). Trimming shortened V by 1 base and J by 5 bases, and 9 bases separated the two germline ends. This CDR3 spans 13 amino acids. This CDR3 reads CASSQVQSDEQYF. The DNA of the CDR3 is TGTGCCAGCAGCCAAGTACAGAGCGACGAGCAGTACTTC.

This chain joins TRBV2 and TRBJ1-1; D gene uncertain. V lost 3 bases and J lost 6, with 11 bases in between. The germline gives CDR1 SNHLY, CDR2 FYNNEI. The length of the CDR3 is 13 residues. The chain's CDR3 is CASSDLRVPEAFF. The CDR3, as DNA: TGTGCCAGCAGTGACCTAAGGGTCCCTGAAGCTTTCTTT.

The chain uses TRBV12-3 or TRBV12-4 and TRBJ2-1; 10 bases map to TRBD2. The CDR3 has 13 amino acids. In DNA form, the CDR3 reads TGTCCTCCTGCGGAAGCGGGGGGGAATGAGCAGTTCTTC. It specifies CPPAEAGGNEQFF.